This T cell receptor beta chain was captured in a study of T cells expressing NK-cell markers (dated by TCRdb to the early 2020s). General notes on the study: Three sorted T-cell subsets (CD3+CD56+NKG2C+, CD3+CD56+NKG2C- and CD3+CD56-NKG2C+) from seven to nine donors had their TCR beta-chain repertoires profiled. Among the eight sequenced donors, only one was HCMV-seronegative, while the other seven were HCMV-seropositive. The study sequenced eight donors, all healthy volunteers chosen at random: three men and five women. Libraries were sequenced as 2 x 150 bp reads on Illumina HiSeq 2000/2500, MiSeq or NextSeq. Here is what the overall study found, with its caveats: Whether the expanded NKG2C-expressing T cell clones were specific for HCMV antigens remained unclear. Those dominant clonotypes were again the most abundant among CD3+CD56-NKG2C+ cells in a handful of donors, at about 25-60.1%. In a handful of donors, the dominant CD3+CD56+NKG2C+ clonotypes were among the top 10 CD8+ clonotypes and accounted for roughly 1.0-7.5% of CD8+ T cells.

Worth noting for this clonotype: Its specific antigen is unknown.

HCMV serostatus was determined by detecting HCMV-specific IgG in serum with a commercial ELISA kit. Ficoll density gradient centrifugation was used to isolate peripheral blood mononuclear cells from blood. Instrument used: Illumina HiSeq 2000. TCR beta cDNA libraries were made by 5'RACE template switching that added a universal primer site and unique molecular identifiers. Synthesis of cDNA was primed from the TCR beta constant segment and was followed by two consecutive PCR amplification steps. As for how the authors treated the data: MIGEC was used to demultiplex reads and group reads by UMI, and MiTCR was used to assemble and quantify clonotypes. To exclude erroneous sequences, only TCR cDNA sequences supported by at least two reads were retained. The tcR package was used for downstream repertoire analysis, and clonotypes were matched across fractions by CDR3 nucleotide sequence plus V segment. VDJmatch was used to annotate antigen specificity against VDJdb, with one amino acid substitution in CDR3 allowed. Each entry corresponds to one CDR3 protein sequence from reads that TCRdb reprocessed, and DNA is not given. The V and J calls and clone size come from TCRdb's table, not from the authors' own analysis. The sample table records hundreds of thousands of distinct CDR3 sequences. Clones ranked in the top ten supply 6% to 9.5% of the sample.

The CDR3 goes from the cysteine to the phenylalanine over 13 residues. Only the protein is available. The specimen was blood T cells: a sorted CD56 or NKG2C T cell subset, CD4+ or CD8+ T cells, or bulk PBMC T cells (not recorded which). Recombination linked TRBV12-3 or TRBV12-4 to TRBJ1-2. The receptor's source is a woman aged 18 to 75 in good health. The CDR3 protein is CASSMAGVGGYTF.